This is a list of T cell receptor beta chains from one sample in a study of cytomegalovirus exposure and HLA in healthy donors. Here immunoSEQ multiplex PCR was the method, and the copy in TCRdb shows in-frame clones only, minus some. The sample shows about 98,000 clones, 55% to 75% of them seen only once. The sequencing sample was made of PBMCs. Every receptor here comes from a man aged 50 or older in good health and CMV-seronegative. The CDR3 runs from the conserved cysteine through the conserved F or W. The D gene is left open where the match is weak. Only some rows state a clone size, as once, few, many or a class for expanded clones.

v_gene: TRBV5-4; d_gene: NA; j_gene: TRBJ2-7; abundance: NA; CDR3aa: CASSNRSSYEQYF; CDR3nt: TGTGCCAGCAGCAACAGGAGCTCCTACGAGCAGTACTTC
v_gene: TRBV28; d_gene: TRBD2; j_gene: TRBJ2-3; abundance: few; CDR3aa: CASSSPLGLADTDTQYF; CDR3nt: TGTGCCAGCAGTTCCCCCCTGGGACTAGCGGACACAGATACGCAGTATTTT
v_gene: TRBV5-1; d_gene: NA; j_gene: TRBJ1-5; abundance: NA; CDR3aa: CASSLDSWGGGQPQHF; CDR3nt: TGCGCCAGCAGCTTGGATTCTTGGGGAGGGGGGCAGCCCCAGCATTTT
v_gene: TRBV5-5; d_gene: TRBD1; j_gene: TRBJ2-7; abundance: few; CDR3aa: CASSLAADRGGEQYF; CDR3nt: TGTGCCAGCAGCTTGGCCGCGGACAGGGGCGGCGAGCAGTACTTC
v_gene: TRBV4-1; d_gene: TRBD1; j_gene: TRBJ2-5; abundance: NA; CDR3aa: CASSQGQGETQYF; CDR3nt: TGCGCCAGCAGCCAAGGACAGGGAGAGACCCAGTACTTC
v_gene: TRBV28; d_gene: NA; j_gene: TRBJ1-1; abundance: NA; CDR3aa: CASTLARNTEAFF; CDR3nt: TGTGCCAGCACCCTGGCCCGGAACACTGAAGCTTTCTTT
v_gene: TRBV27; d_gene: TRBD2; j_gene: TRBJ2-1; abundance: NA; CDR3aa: CATRMTSGSNEQFF; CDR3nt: TGTGCCACCCGAATGACTAGCGGGAGCAATGAGCAGTTCTTC
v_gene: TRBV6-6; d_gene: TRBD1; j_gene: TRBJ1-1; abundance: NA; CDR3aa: CASRATGLNTEAFF; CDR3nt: TGTGCCAGCAGGGCGACAGGGCTGAACACTGAAGCTTTCTTT
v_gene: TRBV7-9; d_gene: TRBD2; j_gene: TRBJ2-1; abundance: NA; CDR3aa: CASSLMETSGIPEQFF; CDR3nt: TGTGCCAGCAGCTTAATGGAAACTAGCGGGATTCCTGAGCAGTTCTTC
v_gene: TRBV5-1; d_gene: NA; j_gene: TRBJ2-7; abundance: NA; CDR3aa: CASSRESSYEQYF; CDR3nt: TGCGCCAGCAGCAGGGAGAGCTCCTACGAGCAGTACTTC
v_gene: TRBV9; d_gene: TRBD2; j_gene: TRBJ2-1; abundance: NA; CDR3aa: CASSVGGSGQHNEQFF; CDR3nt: TGTGCCAGCAGCGTGGGAGGGAGCGGGCAACACAATGAGCAGTTCTTC
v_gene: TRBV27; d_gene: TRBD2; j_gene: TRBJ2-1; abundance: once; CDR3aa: CASSLSGLAGGSSYNEQFF; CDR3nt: TGTGCCAGCAGTTTATCGGGCCTAGCGGGGGGGAGCTCCTACAATGAGCAGTTCTTC
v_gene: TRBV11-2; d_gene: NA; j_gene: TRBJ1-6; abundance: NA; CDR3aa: CASSFRQFNSPLHF; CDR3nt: TGTGCCAGCAGCTTCCGACAGTTTAATTCACCCCTCCACTTT
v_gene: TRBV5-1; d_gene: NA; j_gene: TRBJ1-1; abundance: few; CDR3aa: CASSETGTGTEAFF; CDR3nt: TGCGCCAGCAGCGAAACAGGGACGGGCACTGAAGCTTTCTTT
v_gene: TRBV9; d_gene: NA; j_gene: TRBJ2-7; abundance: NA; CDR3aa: CASSVEGEGYEQYF; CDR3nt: TGTGCCAGCAGCGTAGAGGGGGAAGGGTACGAGCAGTACTTC
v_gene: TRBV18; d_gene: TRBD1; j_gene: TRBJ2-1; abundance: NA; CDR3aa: CASSQQGNEQFF; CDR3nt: TGTGCCAGCTCACAACAGGGGAATGAGCAGTTCTTC
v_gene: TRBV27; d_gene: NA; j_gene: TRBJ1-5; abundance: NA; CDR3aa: CASSLWGRDQPQHF; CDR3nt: TGTGCCAGCAGTTTGTGGGGGCGCGATCAGCCCCAGCATTTT
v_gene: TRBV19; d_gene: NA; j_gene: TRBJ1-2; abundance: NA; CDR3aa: CASSLRSGQINYGYTF; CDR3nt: TGTGCCAGTAGCCTCAGGTCGGGACAAATTAACTATGGCTACACCTTC
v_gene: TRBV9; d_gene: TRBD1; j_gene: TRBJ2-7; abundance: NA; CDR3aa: CASSDQGDRRADEQYF; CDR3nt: TGTGCCAGCAGCGACCAAGGGGACAGGCGTGCGGACGAGCAGTACTTC
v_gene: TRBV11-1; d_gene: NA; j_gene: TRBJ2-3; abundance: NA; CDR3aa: CASSNILASLDTQYF; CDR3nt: TGTGCCAGCAGCAATATTCTAGCATCACTAGATACGCAGTATTTT
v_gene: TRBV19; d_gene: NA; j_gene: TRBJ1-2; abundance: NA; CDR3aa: CASSIPYPTGTYYGYTF; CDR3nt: TGTGCCAGTAGTATACCCTACCCGACAGGAACTTACTATGGCTACACCTTC
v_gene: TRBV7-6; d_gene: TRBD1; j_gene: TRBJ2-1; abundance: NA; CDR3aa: CASRVRQGISNEQFF; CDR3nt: TGTGCCAGCAGAGTTAGACAGGGGATTTCCAATGAGCAGTTCTTC
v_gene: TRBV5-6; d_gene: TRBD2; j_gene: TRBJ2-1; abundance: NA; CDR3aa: CASSSDTGLAIYEQFF; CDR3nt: TGTGCCAGCAGCTCAGATACAGGACTAGCGATCTATGAGCAGTTCTTC
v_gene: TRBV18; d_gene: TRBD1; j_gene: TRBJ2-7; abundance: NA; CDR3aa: CASSQAGGRPGEQYF; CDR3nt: TGTGCCAGCTCACAGGCAGGGGGCCGTCCCGGGGAGCAGTACTTC
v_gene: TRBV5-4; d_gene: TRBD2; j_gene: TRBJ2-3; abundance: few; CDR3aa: CASSSQAGTDTQYF; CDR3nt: TGTGCCAGCAGCTCACAAGCGGGGACAGATACGCAGTATTTT
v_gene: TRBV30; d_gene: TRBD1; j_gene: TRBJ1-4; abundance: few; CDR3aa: CAWKLQGAVEKLFF; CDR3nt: TGTGCCTGGAAGCTACAGGGGGCTGTTGAAAAACTGTTTTTT
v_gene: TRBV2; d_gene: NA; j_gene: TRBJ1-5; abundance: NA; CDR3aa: CASSEIPGVPSNQPQHF; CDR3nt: TGTGCCAGCAGTGAAATTCCAGGGGTCCCCAGCAATCAGCCCCAGCATTTT
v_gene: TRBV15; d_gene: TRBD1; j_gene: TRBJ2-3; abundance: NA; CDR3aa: CATSRDAGQGTDTQYF; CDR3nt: TGTGCCACCAGCAGAGATGCGGGACAGGGTACAGATACGCAGTATTTT
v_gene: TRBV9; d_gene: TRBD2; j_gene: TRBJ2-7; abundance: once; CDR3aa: CASSPPGTNSYEQYF; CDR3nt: TGTGCCAGCAGCCCTCCCGGGACTAACTCCTACGAGCAGTACTTC
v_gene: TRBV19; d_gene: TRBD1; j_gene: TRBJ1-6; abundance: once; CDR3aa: CASSMGTDNNSPLHF; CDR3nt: TGTGCCAGTAGTATGGGGACAGATAATAATTCACCCCTCCACTTT
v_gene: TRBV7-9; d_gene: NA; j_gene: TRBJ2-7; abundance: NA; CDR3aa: CASSLRGTAYEQYF; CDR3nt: TGTGCCAGCAGCTTACGGGGAACGGCTTACGAGCAGTACTTC
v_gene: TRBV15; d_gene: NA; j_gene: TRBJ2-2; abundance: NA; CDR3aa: CATSGGPDRVTGELFF; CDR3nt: TGTGCCACCAGCGGAGGTCCGGACAGAGTCACCGGGGAGCTGTTTTTT
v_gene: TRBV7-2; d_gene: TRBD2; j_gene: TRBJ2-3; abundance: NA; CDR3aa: CASSSGRGEGTQYF; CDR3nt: TGTGCCAGCAGCTCGGGACGGGGGGAGGGTACGCAGTATTTT
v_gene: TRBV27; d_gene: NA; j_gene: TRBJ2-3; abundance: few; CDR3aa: CASLRWARSTDTQYF; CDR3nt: TGTGCCAGCTTAAGGTGGGCTCGTAGCACAGATACGCAGTATTTT
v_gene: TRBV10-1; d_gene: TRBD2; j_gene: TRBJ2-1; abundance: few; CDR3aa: CASSEGLGNNEQFF; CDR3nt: TGCGCCAGCAGTGAGGGACTAGGCAACAATGAGCAGTTCTTC
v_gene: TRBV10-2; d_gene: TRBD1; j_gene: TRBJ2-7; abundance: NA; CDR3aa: CASRTGTGGYEQYF; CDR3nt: TGCGCCAGCAGAACCGGGACAGGGGGCTACGAGCAGTACTTC
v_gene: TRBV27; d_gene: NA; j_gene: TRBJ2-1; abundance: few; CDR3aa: CASTRGSEQFF; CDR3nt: TGTGCCAGCACCAGGGGAAGTGAGCAGTTCTTC
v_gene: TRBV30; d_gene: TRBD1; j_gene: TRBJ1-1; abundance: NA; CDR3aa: CAWRLQGAGTEAFF; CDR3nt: TGTGCCTGGCGACTACAGGGGGCAGGCACTGAAGCTTTCTTT
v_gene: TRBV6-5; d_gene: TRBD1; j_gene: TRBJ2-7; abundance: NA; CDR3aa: CASSYGDSPYEQYF; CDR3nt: TGTGCCAGCAGTTACGGGGACAGTCCCTACGAGCAGTACTTC
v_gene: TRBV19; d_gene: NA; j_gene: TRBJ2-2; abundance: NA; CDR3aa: CASSIDTDRGGGELFF; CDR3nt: TGTGCCAGTAGTATAGATACGGACCGGGGAGGCGGGGAGCTGTTTTTT
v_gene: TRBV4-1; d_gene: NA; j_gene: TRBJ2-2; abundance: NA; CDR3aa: CASSQGATNTGELFF; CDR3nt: TGCGCCAGCAGCCAAGGAGCTACGAACACCGGGGAGCTGTTTTTT
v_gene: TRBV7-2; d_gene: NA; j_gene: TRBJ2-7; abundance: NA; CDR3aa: CASSYSGGGSYEQYF; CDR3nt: TGTGCCAGCAGCTATTCCGGGGGTGGGTCCTACGAGCAGTACTTC
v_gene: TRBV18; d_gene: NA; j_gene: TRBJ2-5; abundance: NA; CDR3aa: CASSPEGGVRVTQYF; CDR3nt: TGTGCCAGCTCACCAGAGGGAGGAGTTAGGGTTACCCAGTACTTC
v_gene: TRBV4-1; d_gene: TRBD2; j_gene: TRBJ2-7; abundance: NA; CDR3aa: CASSQAGVAPEQYF; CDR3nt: TGCGCCAGCAGCCAGGCGGGAGTAGCACCTGAGCAGTACTTC
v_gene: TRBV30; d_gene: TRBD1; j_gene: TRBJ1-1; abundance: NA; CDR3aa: CACKRQGSVEAFF; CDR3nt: TGTGCCTGCAAAAGACAGGGGAGCGTTGAAGCTTTCTTT
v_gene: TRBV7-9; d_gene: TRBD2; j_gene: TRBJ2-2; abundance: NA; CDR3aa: CASSLERGGPTGELFF; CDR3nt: TGTGCCAGCAGCTTAGAGCGGGGGGGCCCGACCGGGGAGCTGTTTTTT
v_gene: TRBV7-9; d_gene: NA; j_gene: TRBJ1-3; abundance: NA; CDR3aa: CASSAAYGNTIYF; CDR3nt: TGTGCCAGCAGCGCGGCATACGGAAACACCATATATTTT
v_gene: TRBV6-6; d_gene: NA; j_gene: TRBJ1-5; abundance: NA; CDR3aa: CATIGAGGVSNQPQHF; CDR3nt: TGTGCCACCATCGGTGCGGGGGGGGTAAGCAATCAGCCCCAGCATTTT
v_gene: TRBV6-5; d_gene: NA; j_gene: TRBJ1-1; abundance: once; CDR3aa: CASSYSGGTEAFF; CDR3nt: TGTGCCAGCAGTTACTCGGGGGGAACTGAAGCTTTCTTT
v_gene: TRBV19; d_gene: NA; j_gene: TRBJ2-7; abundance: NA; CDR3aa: CASSLGGAYSYEQYF; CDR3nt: TGTGCCAGTAGCCTTGGGGGGGCTTATTCCTACGAGCAGTACTTC
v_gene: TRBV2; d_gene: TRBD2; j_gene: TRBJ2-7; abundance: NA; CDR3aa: CASSDLWGGRNEQYF; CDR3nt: TGTGCCAGCAGTGACCTCTGGGGGGGTCGAAACGAGCAGTACTTC
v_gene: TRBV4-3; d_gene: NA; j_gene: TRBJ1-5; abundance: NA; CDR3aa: CASSPTGPGQPQHF; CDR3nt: TGCGCCAGCAGCCCGACAGGCCCCGGACAGCCCCAGCATTTT
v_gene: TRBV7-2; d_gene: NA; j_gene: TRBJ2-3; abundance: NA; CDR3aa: CASSWGAAGGTDTQYF; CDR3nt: TGTGCCAGCAGCTGGGGCGCAGCGGGCGGCACAGATACGCAGTATTTT
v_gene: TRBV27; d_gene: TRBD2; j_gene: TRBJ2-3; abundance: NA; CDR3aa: CASSEAGLAGGADTQYF; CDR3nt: TGTGCCAGCAGCGAAGCGGGACTAGCGGGAGGAGCGGATACGCAGTATTTT
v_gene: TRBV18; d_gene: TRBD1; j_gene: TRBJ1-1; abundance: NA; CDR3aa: CASSGQGNTEAFF; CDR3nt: TGTGCCAGCTCAGGACAGGGGAACACTGAAGCTTTCTTT
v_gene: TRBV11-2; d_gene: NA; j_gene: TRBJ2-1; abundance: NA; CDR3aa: CASSPSGTPLNEQFF; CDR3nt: TGTGCCAGCAGCCCGTCCGGGACTCCGCTCAATGAGCAGTTCTTC
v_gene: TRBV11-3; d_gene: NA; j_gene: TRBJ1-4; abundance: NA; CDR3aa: CASSNKNRGNNEKLFF; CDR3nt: TGTGCCAGCAGCAATAAAAACCGGGGAAATAATGAAAAACTGTTTTTT